This T cell receptor (beta chain) comes out of a study of a mutant IDH1 vaccine in newly diagnosed glioma. Study-level information: The study gave patients eight vaccinations in weeks 1, 3, 5, 7, 11, 15, 19, 23. Vaccine dosing followed radiotherapy by 4-6 weeks, or accompanied temozolomide cycles. Treated patients had a mean age of approximately 40 years and a sex split that was around 62% male and about 38% female.

As concerns this clone: Its antigen is unidentified.

Libraries were prepared by immunoSEQ multiplex PCR; TCRdb keeps only in-frame clonotypes and omits some of them. The table shows 52,000 or so clones, with under 90% occurring only once. Time point specified: week 23, last vaccination. Vaccine doses each comprised 300 ug of mutant IDH1 20-mer peptide, with topical imiquimod. There were new WHO grade 3 or 4 astrocytomas in the donors, and these were IDH1-mutant and ATRX-lost. This clonotype was sampled from a man in his forties with glioma. This material consisted of PBMCs, taken from a glioma patient whose treatment included an IDH1 peptide vaccine.

The CDR3 bases are TGTGCCAGCAGCTTAACATCCTACACAGATACGCAGTATTTT. This translates into CASSLTSYTDTQYF. The V and J genes are TRBV7-9 and TRBJ2-3; D not certain. The V end was cut by 2 bases, the J end by 2 bases, with 8 bases between. The germline V gene encodes CDR1 SEHNR and CDR2 FQNEAQ (reference sequence). The CDR3 has 14 residues.